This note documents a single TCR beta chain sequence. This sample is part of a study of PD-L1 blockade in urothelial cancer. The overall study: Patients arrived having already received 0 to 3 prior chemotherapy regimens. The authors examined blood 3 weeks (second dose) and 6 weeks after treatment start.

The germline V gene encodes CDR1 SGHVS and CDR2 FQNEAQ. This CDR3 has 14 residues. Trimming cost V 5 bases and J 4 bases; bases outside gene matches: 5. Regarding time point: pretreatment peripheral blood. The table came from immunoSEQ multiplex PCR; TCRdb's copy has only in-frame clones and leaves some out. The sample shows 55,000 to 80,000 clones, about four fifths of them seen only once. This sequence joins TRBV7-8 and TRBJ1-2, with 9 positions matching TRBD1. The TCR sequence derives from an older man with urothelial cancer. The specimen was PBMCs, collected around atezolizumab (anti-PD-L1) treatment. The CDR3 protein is CASSGGQGGYGYTF. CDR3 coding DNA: TGTGCCAGCAGCGGGGGACAGGGCGGCTATGGCTACACCTTC.